The present TCR beta chain was sequenced within a study of blood T cell repertoires in COVID-19. Across the whole study: Specimens from acute and convalescent COVID-19 originated in the United States, Italy and Spain. T cells, B-cell-depleted T cells, or PBMCs provided the cDNA or gDNA that served as material.

Source study methods: Reference gene primer amplification yielded estimated nucleated cell counts. Method: immunoSEQ multiplex PCR; TCRdb's copy keeps in-frame clones and lacks some. V and J calls and clone size are copied from that table; D and trimming were computed from the DNA. The sample records about 120,000 clones, 75% to 80% being singletons. The receptor comes from a human donor in a cohort sampled during active COVID-19. The sequenced sample was peripheral blood.

For the CDR3, the DNA is TGTGCCAGCAGCTTAGTGGTGGGAGGCTACGAGCAGTACTTC. It translates to CASSLVVGGYEQYF. The rearrangement joins TRBV7-6 to TRBJ2-7, with D maybe TRBD2 (6 bases). The germline V gene has CDR1 SGHVS and CDR2 FNYEAQ. This CDR3 has 14 amino acids. Deletions cut 1 base from V and 3 bases from J, with 10 bases between.